The clone carrying this T cell receptor beta chain came up a few times. Antigen: not known. The junction departs from germline at one end; a sequencing error may be responsible. The data were obtained in a study of tumor and adjacent non-tumor tissue in lung cancer. Study-wide context: Patients were aged roughly 31 to 76, 10 men and about 5 women, stage I to III.

A modified ARM-PCR protocol with three rounds of nested PCR amplified TCRbeta. TCRdb ran MiXCR on the multiplex PCR reads and lists one entry per CDR3 protein. The table lists some 68,000 distinct CDR3 sequences, under 80% of them singletons. No cell sorting was done before RNA was extracted from the tissue. Distant lung tissue was collected more than 3 cm away from the tumor edge. Between August and November 2014, newly diagnosed, chemotherapy-naive lung cancer patients underwent thoracic surgery in China. Study findings and constraints: Tumor repertoires had a smaller top 100 clone share than normal lung.

CDR3 length: 14 residues. Material: distant non-tumor lung tissue. The chain joins TRBV12-3 or TRBV12-4 to TRBJ2-7; D remains unclear. The receptor comes from a man in his 60s with non-small cell lung cancer. CDR3 in DNA: TGTGTCAGCAGTTTTCTTTGGAGCTCCTATGAGCAGTATTTC. Translated: CVSSFLWSSYEQYF.